Listed below are T cell receptor beta chains from one sample, sequenced in a study of T cell repertoires in cytomegalovirus infection. TCRdb re-called the reads through MiXCR, storing one row per CDR3 protein. The data show 200,000 to 250,000 distinct CDR3 sequences, approximately 40% seen once. Antigens of these TCRs are unknown. Sample: CD8+ T cells from cultured PBMCs, taken from culture after CMV antigen stimulation. These receptors came from a human donor in good health (CMV status not recorded). Some clones in this sample may be carry-over from other donors' samples. The CDR3 runs from the conserved cysteine through the conserved F or W. The order of the fields is V gene, D gene, clone size, J gene, CDR3 DNA, CDR3 protein. D genes are given only for firm matches. A row's size may be missing; if present it is once, few, many or a size class.

>TRBV13|TRBD1|-|TRBJ1-5
TGTGCCAGCAGACACCGGGACAGGGTTTCTCAGCCCCAGCATTTT
CASRHRDRVSQPQHF
>TRBV6-5|TRBD1|once|TRBJ2-3
TGTGCCAGCAGTCAGGGGGAAGATACGCAGTATTTT
CASSQGEDTQYF
>TRBV6-2/TRBV6-3|-|-|TRBJ2-1
TGTGCCAGCAGTTACGATAGGAATGAGCAGTTCTTC
CASSYDRNEQFF
>TRBV7-9|-|many|TRBJ1-2
TGTGCCAGCAGCTTACACCGGGGGTTGCGCGGGCCGGATGACGGCTACACCTTC
CASSLHRGLRGPDDGYTF
>TRBV7-2|-|few|TRBJ1-3
TGTGCCAGCAGCTTAGTCGGGGGGCCAGGAAACACCATATATTTT
CASSLVGGPGNTIYF
>TRBV15|-|-|TRBJ2-5
TGTGCCACCAGCTCCTCATGGGACACCAAAGAGACCCAGTACTTC
CATSSSWDTKETQYF
>TRBV6-5|-|-|TRBJ1-2
TGTGCCAGCAGACAGGAATATGGGGATGGCTACACCTTC
CASRQEYGDGYTF
>TRBV7-2|-|few|TRBJ2-5
TGTGCCAGCAGCGCTTTCGGGGGCCGAATACAAGAGACCCAGTACTTC
CASSAFGGRIQETQYF
>TRBV7-9|-|few|TRBJ1-3
TGTGCCAGCGTCAGCCACTCTGGAAACACCATATATTTT
CASVSHSGNTIYF
>TRBV12-3/TRBV12-4|-|many|TRBJ2-4
TGTGCCAGCAGTCCGGGACTGCGAGCCAAAAACATTCAGTACTTC
CASSPGLRAKNIQYF
>TRBV4-2|-|-|TRBJ2-2
TGTGCCAGCAGCCAAGAAGGCTACAGCACCGGGGAGCTGTTTTTT
CASSQEGYSTGELFF
>TRBV9|TRBD1|-|TRBJ2-5
TGTGCCAGCAGCGGTACGACAGGGGGCGCCGGGGAGACCCAGTACTTC
CASSGTTGGAGETQYF
>TRBV15|-|few|TRBJ1-1
TGTGCCACCAGCAGGATCTTCACTGAGAACACTGAAGCTTTCTTT
CATSRIFTENTEAFF
>TRBV28|-|-|TRBJ2-2
TGTGCCAGCAGTTTATTTGTAGAAGAGGCCGGGGAGCTGTTTTTT
CASSLFVEEAGELFF
>TRBV2|TRBD2|-|TRBJ2-1
TGTGCCAGCAGTCCGGGACTAGCGGGAGATTCATGGAATGAGCAGTTCTTC
CASSPGLAGDSWNEQFF
>TRBV7-2|-|few|TRBJ1-5
TGTGCCAGCAGCTTATCGGTCCAGCCTTATCAGCCCCAGCATTTT
CASSLSVQPYQPQHF
>TRBV13|-|-|TRBJ2-2
TGTGCCAGCAGCTCTCTAGGGACCACCAACACCGGGGAGCTGTTTTTT
CASSSLGTTNTGELFF
>TRBV12-3/TRBV12-4|-|-|TRBJ2-1
TGTGCCAGCAGCTCGATAGGGCATGAGCAGTTCTTC
CASSSIGHEQFF
>TRBV13|-|-|TRBJ1-3
TGTGCCAGCAGCGTAGACGGCAGCTCTGGAAACACCATATATTTT
CASSVDGSSGNTIYF
>TRBV4-1|-|few|TRBJ2-5
TGCGCCAGCAGCCCAGCCGGTCAGACCCAGTACTTC
CASSPAGQTQYF
>TRBV6-1|TRBD2|few|TRBJ2-7
TGTGCCAGCAGTGAAGTTATGGCGGGAGGTGGATACGAGCAGTACTTC
CASSEVMAGGGYEQYF
>TRBV27|-|few|TRBJ1-4
TGTGCCAGCGGCTCCCATGAGGGAAGACTGTTTTTT
CASGSHEGRLFF
>TRBV7-6|TRBD2|-|TRBJ2-1
TGTGCCAGCAGCTCTCGCCTAGCGGGAGCAGGGTACAATGAGCAGTTCTTC
CASSSRLAGAGYNEQFF
>TRBV20-1|-|many|TRBJ1-6
TGCAGTGCTAGAAGGCAGGGTGAAACCTATAATTCACCCCTCCACTTT
CSARRQGETYNSPLHF
>TRBV27|TRBD1|-|TRBJ2-1
TGTGCCAGCAGCCCTCGACAGGGTCGCAATGAGCAGTTCTTC
CASSPRQGRNEQFF
>TRBV5-4|TRBD1|-|TRBJ1-2
TGTGCCAGCAGCTTGGGGGGGGGACAGGGGCACTATGGCTACACCTTC
CASSLGGGQGHYGYTF
>TRBV24-1|-|-|TRBJ2-7
TGTGCCACAGCCCCTGGAGGGGGCTACGAGCAGTACTTC
CATAPGGGYEQYF
>TRBV29-1|-|once|TRBJ2-3
TGCAGCGTTGAACTCAGCACAGATACGCAGTATTTT
CSVELSTDTQYF
>TRBV29-1|-|-|TRBJ2-2
TGCAGCGCCTTTGAGGGGGGTTCCGGGGAGCTGTTTTTT
CSAFEGGSGELFF
>TRBV19|TRBD1|-|TRBJ1-1
TGTGCCAGTAGTACGGGACAGCGGCAGGGGATAGGGATTGGAGACACTGAAGCTTTCTTT
CASSTGQRQGIGIGDTEAFF
>TRBV7-2|TRBD1|few|TRBJ1-4
TGTGCCAGCAGCCTCCGACAGGGGGCGGCTAATGAAAAACTGTTTTTT
CASSLRQGAANEKLFF
>TRBV7-6|-|few|TRBJ2-1
TGTGCCAGCAGCACTAACAGCGAAGGGTCCTACAATGAGCAGTTCTTC
CASSTNSEGSYNEQFF
>TRBV7-2|-|many|TRBJ2-5
TGTGCCAGCAGCTTAGTAAGGGGACGGGGGGAGACCCAGTACTTC
CASSLVRGRGETQYF
>TRBV4-3|-|once|TRBJ1-1
TGCGCCAGCAGCCAGACGGGGGGCCTCCCGAACACTGAAGCTTTCTTT
CASSQTGGLPNTEAFF
>TRBV7-2|-|-|TRBJ2-1
TGTGCCAGCAGCCCCGGAGGCAGCCCGTATGAGCAGTTCTTC
CASSPGGSPYEQFF
>TRBV7-8|-|many|TRBJ1-1
TGTGCCAGCAGCTCCCCCTCGGGGGCGGCGTCGGGGAACACTGAAGCTTTCTTT
CASSSPSGAASGNTEAFF
>TRBV6-2/TRBV6-3|TRBD2|-|TRBJ2-1
TGTGCCACACTAGCGGGAGGGATAAATGAGCAGTTCTTC
CATLAGGINEQFF
>TRBV2|TRBD2|-|TRBJ2-1
TGTGCCAGCAGGAGGGCTAGCGGGGGACCCTCCTACAATGAGCAGTTCTTC
CASRRASGGPSYNEQFF
>TRBV20-1|-|-|TRBJ2-1
TGCAGTGCTAGACCCCTTTCGGGAAGCTCCTACAATGAGCAGTTCTTC
CSARPLSGSSYNEQFF
>TRBV18|-|-|TRBJ1-2
TGTGCCAGCTCACCACTTATGGGGGCTAACTATGGCTACACCTTC
CASSPLMGANYGYTF
>TRBV6-5|-|-|TRBJ2-5
TGTGCCAGCAGTTACCCTGAGGCAGGGGTGGAGACCCAGTACTTC
CASSYPEAGVETQYF
>TRBV12-3/TRBV12-4|-|-|TRBJ2-3
TGTGCCAGCAGTGCCGCGGGGGCACCCACAGATACGCAGTATTTT
CASSAAGAPTDTQYF